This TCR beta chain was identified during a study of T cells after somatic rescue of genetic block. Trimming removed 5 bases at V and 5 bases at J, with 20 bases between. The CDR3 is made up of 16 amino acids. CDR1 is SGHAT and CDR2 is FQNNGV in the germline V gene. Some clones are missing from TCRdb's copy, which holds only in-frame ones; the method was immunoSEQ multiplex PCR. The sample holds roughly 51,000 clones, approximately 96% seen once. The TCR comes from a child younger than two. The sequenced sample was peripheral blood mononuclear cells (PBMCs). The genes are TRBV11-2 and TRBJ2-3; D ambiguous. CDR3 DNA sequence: TGTGCCAGCAGCAAGACGAGCCGGCCCCTTTTAGATACGCAGTATTTT. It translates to CASSKTSRPLLDTQYF.